Shown below are 23 T cell receptor beta chains from a single sample sequenced in a study of blood T cell repertoires in COVID-19. Libraries were prepared by immunoSEQ multiplex PCR; TCRdb keeps only in-frame clonotypes and omits some of them. The sample has some 96,000 clones, around nine tenths seen once. What was sequenced was peripheral blood. These receptor sequences come from an elderly man with acute or convalescent COVID-19.

This chain joins TRBV3-1 (or the pseudogene TRBV3-2) and TRBJ2-3, with 8 bases lining up with TRBD1. The CDR3 has 19 residues. Germline values: CDR1 LGHDT, CDR2 YNNKEL (reference sequence). V trimming: 0 bases; J trimming: 6 bases; junction bases outside the gene matches: 17. CDR3 nucleotides: TGTGCCAGCAGCCAAGATTGGGAGGCCCGAGACAGGGGACCCGATACGCAGTATTTT. Its protein product is CASSQDWEARDRGPDTQYF.

The J gene is TRBJ2-3, the V gene TRBV9; TRBD2 matches 7 bases. The CDR3 loop spans 13 amino acids. Germline assignment: CDR1 SGDLS and CDR2 YYNGEE. V was pared by 0 bases and J by 5 bases, with 0 bases of the junction left unmatched. CDR3 nucleotide sequence: TGTGCCAGCAGCGTAGCGGGGGGAGATACGCAGTATTTT. Encoded protein: CASSVAGGDTQYF.

The genes are TRBV19 and TRBJ1-2; 9 nucleotides match TRBD1. The germline V gene encodes CDR1 LNHDA and CDR2 SQIVND (reference sequence). V was pared by 5 bases and J by 5 bases, with 9 bases of the junction left unmatched. The CDR3 is 15 amino acids. The CDR3 nucleotides read TGTGCCAGTAGTGTGCTACAGGGGGCGCGGTATGGCTACACCTTC. It is translated as CASSVLQGARYGYTF. The whole variable domain, filled in from reference TRBV19 and TRBJ1-2, reads DGGITQSPKYLFRKEGQNVTLSCEQNLNHDAMYWYRQDPGQGLRLIYYSQIVNDFQKGDIAEGYSVSREKKESFPLTVTSAQKNPTAFYLCASSVLQGARYGYTFGSGTRLTVV.

The V gene is TRBV6-2 or TRBV6-3, the J gene TRBJ2-3; maybe TRBD1 (6 bases). Trimming removed 2 bases at V and 6 bases at J, with 15 bases between. There are 15 residues in the CDR3. Germline CDR1 MNHEY, CDR2 SVGEGT. CDR3 in amino acids: CASSYEGRGLDTQYF. Written as DNA, the CDR3 is TGTGCCAGCAGTTACGAAGGCAGGGGATTGGATACGCAGTATTTT.

V usage is TRBV7-9 and J usage is TRBJ2-2; 7 bases are a match to TRBD2. This CDR3 has 15 residues. The V gene end was trimmed by 0 bases and the J gene end by 6 bases; junction bases not matched to a gene: 4. CDR1 SEHNR and CDR2 FQNEAQ come from the germline V gene (reference sequence). The CDR3 spells CASSLAAGAAGELFF. As DNA, the CDR3 is TGTGCCAGCAGCTTAGCGGCGGGAGCGGCCGGGGAGCTGTTTTTT.

The chain employs TRBV19 and TRBJ2-2; D is possibly TRBD2 (6 bases). From germline, CDR1 is LNHDA and CDR2 SQIVND (reference sequence). With 4 bases removed from V and 4 bases from J, the gap between germline ends came to 19 bases. This CDR3 is 17 amino acids long. The CDR3 DNA reads as TGTGCCAGTAGTAGACCCCGTGGGACTTCGTCCACCGGGGAGCTGTTTTTT. It specifies CASSRPRGTSSTGELFF.

This clone has a handful of counts. V usage is TRBV9 and J usage is TRBJ2-1; perhaps TRBD2 as D (5 bases). V was shortened by 0 bases and J by 0 bases, with 13 bases between the two germline ends. There are 17 residues in the CDR3. Germline V gene sequence: CDR1 SGDLS, CDR2 YYNGEE. CDR3 in DNA: TGTGCCAGCAGCGTAGACCACGGAGGTTACTCCTACAATGAGCAGTTCTTC. Its protein product is CASSVDHGGYSYNEQFF.

The chain links TRBV2 to TRBJ2-7; TRBD2 aligns across 8 bases. Germline loops: CDR1 SNHLY, CDR2 FYNNEI. The CDR3 runs 15 residues. V trimming: 2 bases; J trimming: 5 bases; junction bases outside the gene matches: 8. The CDR3 region has the DNA TGTGCCAGCAGTGAACTAGGACTAGCTACCAACGAGCAGTACTTC. It translates to CASSELGLATNEQYF.

The chain joins TRBV4-3 to TRBJ2-3, with 7 bases lining up with TRBD2. Per the germline V gene, CDR1 is LGHNA and CDR2 is YSLEER. V lost 1 base to trimming and J lost 5 bases; unmatched junction nucleotides: 6. This CDR3 comprises 15 residues. The chain's CDR3 is CASSQGPLAGDTQYF. The DNA for the CDR3 is TGCGCCAGCAGCCAAGGGCCGTTAGCGGGAGATACGCAGTATTTT.

This chain links TRBV5-4 with TRBJ2-6, with TRBD1 matching over 9 bases. Germline trimming cut 3 bases from V and 4 bases from J; bases unmatched to any gene: 11. The CDR3 totals 18 residues. Per germline, CDR1 SGHNT and CDR2 YYREEE (reference sequence). The CDR3 nucleotides are TGTGCCAGCAGCTCTGGACAGGGGAAAGCGGGAGGGGCCAACGTCCTGACTTTC. Encoded protein: CASSSGQGKAGGANVLTF.

The chain employs TRBV29-1 and TRBJ1-1, with no clear D. CDR3 size: 12 residues. The ends were cut back, 2 bases at V and 2 bases at J, with 6 bases in the middle. Germline CDR1 is SQVTM and CDR2 is ANQGSEA. The CDR3 DNA follows: TGCAGCGTTGAACGGAGTAACACTGAAGCTTTCTTT. Its protein is CSVERSNTEAFF.

This chain joins TRBV28 and TRBJ1-1; D is possibly TRBD1 (5 bases). The germline V gene encodes CDR1 MDHEN and CDR2 SYDVKM. The CDR3 runs 14 residues. V lost 7 bases to trimming and J lost 8 bases, with 20 bases between them. The CDR3 DNA reads as TGTGCCAGCACCTCCGCAGGGAGGATTTCGGAAGCTTTCTTT. It yields the protein CASTSAGRISEAFF.

The chain carries TRBV7-8 and TRBJ1-1; D unresolved. Trimming took off 5 bases at V and 0 bases at J, with 10 bases between the two ends. The CDR3 length is 14 residues. Germline assignment: CDR1 SGHVS and CDR2 FQNEAQ. CDR3 coding DNA: TGTGCCAGCAGCCCAACAGAAATGAACACTGAAGCTTTCTTT. It codes for CASSPTEMNTEAFF. Full variable domain (missing parts from reference TRBV7-8 and TRBJ1-1): GAGVSQSPRYKVAKRGQDVALRCDPISGHVSLFWYQQALGQGPEFLTYFQNEAQLDKSGLPSDRFFAERPEGSVSTLKIQRTQQEDSAVYLCASSPTEMNTEAFFGQGTRLTVV.

The genes are TRBV6-2 or TRBV6-3 and TRBJ2-1; 8 nucleotides align to TRBD1. CDR3 length: 14 amino acids. The ends lost 6 bases at V and 4 bases at J; junction bases unmatched: 5. CDR1 and CDR2 (germline): MNHEY, SVGEGT. Here the CDR3 DNA reads TGTGCCAGCAGCCAGGGACAGGAATACAATGAGCAGTTCTTC. This encodes CASSQGQEYNEQFF.

This chain connects TRBV15 to TRBJ2-2; maybe TRBD2 (5 bases). The CDR3 totals 16 residues. V shed 0 bases and J shed 6 bases, with 14 bases lying between them. Germline-derived CDR1 and CDR2 are LNHNV and YYDKDF (reference sequence). Here the CDR3 reads CATSRDPGSAPGELFF. The CDR3 nucleotides are TGTGCCACCAGCAGAGATCCGGGGTCGGCCCCCGGGGAGCTGTTTTTT.

The chain combines TRBV7-2 with TRBJ1-1, with D tentatively TRBD1 (6 bases). Germline CDR1 reads SGHTA; CDR2 reads FQGNSA. There are 14 residues in the CDR3. Trimming cost V 5 bases and J 0 bases, with 10 bases left between them. The CDR3 nucleotides are TGTGCCAGCAGCCTCAGACAGGTGAACACTGAAGCTTTCTTT. Translated, it gives CASSLRQVNTEAFF.

CDR3 DNA sequence: TGCGCCAGCAGCATCGGGACAGAGGGGACCCAGTACTTC. This translates into CASSIGTEGTQYF. This chain uses TRBV5-1 with TRBJ2-5; TRBD1 aligns across 7 bases. V gave up 4 bases and J gave up 7 bases; unmatched junction bases: 7. CDR1 SGHRS and CDR2 YFSETQ come from the germline V gene. CDR3 length: 13 residues.

The V gene is TRBV4-1, the J gene TRBJ2-3; no clear D gene. There are 14 residues in the CDR3. The V gene lost 1 base and the J gene lost 5 bases, with 10 bases spanning the gap. Per the germline V gene, CDR1 is MGHRA and CDR2 is YSYEKL. The CDR3 region is CASSQVVQIDTQYF. DNA for the CDR3: TGCGCCAGCAGCCAAGTAGTCCAAATAGATACGCAGTATTTT.

The chain is built from TRBV6-2 or TRBV6-3 and TRBJ2-5; TRBD1 matches 10 bases. Germline V gene data show CDR1 as MNHEY and CDR2 as SVGEGT. The trim removed 5 bases at V and 1 base at J, leaving 7 bases unmatched. This CDR3 region has 16 residues. The CDR3 is CASSRPGDRGQETQYF. The CDR3 DNA sequence: TGTGCCAGCAGTCGGCCGGGGGACAGGGGCCAAGAGACCCAGTACTTC.

This rearrangement joins TRBV9 to TRBJ2-2; D is unresolved. Germline assignment: CDR1 SGDLS and CDR2 YYNGEE. V was shortened by 3 bases and J by 0 bases, with 9 bases between the two germline ends. There are 15 residues in the CDR3. The CDR3 protein is CASSDSISNTGELFF. For the CDR3, the DNA is TGTGCCAGCAGCGACTCAATATCGAACACCGGGGAGCTGTTTTTT.

The V gene is TRBV24-1, the J gene TRBJ1-1; D may be TRBD1 (6 bases). The V and J ends lost 10 bases and 3 bases respectively, with 17 bases between them. This CDR3 has 14 amino acids. CDR1 KGHDR and CDR2 SFDVKD come from the germline V gene. The CDR3 protein is CATRTGGQDTEAFF. CDR3 nucleotides: TGTGCCACTAGAACGGGGGGGCAAGACACTGAAGCTTTCTTT.

V gene TRBV2 combines with J gene TRBJ2-2; TRBD1 agrees at 7 bases. The CDR3 length is 13 residues. Per the germline V gene, CDR1 is SNHLY and CDR2 is FYNNEI. Unmatched junction bases numbered 2, after V lost 6 bases and J lost 4 bases. The CDR3 loop is CASRYRGTGELFF. The CDR3 nucleotides read TGTGCCAGCAGGTACAGGGGCACCGGGGAGCTGTTTTTT.

The CDR3 reads CASSVDENRGGYTF. The CDR3 bases are TGTGCCAGCAGCGTAGACGAGAACAGGGGAGGCTACACCTTC. V and J are TRBV9 and TRBJ1-2; 7 bases fit TRBD1. V trimming: 0 bases; J trimming: 8 bases; junction bases outside the gene matches: 7. The CDR3 runs to 14 residues. The germline V gene encodes CDR1 SGDLS and CDR2 YYNGEE. The whole variable domain, remainder taken from reference TRBV9 and TRBJ1-2, is DSGVTQTPKHLITATGQRVTLRCSPRSGDLSVYWYQQSLDQGLQFLIQYYNGEERAKGNILERFSAQQFPDLHSELNLSSLELGDSALYFCASSVDENRGGYTFGSGTRLTVV.